One and the same sample provided the 29 T cell receptor beta chains below, sequenced in a study of PD-1 blockade in mismatch repair-deficient tumors. Some clones are missing from TCRdb's copy, which holds only in-frame ones; the method was immunoSEQ multiplex PCR. Among some 120,000 clones listed, roughly nine tenths were seen once. The source was peripheral blood, collected 44 weeks after starting pembrolizumab. The source is an adult with mismatch repair-deficient cancer.

The chain employs TRBV28 and TRBJ2-3; TRBD2 aligns across 10 bases. Germline CDR1 and CDR2: MDHEN and SYDVKM. V lost 7 bases, J lost 2 bases, and 9 bases stayed unmatched. The CDR3 extends over 16 amino acids. The CDR3, as DNA: TGTGCCAGCAAGATGACTAGCGGGTCCTTCACAGATACGCAGTATTTT. It is translated as CASKMTSGSFTDTQYF.

V and J are TRBV30 and TRBJ2-7; D perhaps matches TRBD2 (8 bases). Germline V gives CDR1 GTSNPN, CDR2 SVGIG (reference sequence). The CDR3 has 14 residues. V lost 3 bases and J 2 bases, leaving 14 bases between the germline ends. CDR3 coding DNA: TGTGCCTGGAGCATCGGGAGGGGGCCCTACGAGCAGTACTTC. This sequence encodes CAWSIGRGPYEQYF.

The chain recombines TRBV1 with TRBJ2-7; the table names TRBD2, a call not compared with the DNA. TRBV1 constitutes a pseudogene. The CDR3 extends over 17 amino acids. As DNA, the CDR3 is TGCACCAGCAGCCAAGTACCCCTAGCGGGAGGTTCCTACGAGCAGTACTTC. Protein product: CTSSQVPLAGGSYEQYF.

The chain joins TRBV10-2 to TRBJ1-5, with a tentative D call TRBD1 (6 bases). Trimming pared 2 bases from V and 4 bases from J, leaving 6 bases between. CDR1 WSHSY and CDR2 SAAADI come from the germline V gene. This CDR3 is built from 13 residues. The CDR3 loop is CASSETGNQPQHF. The CDR3 DNA reads TGCGCCAGCAGTGAGACAGGGAATCAGCCCCAGCATTTT.

The chain links TRBV18 to TRBJ2-1, with 9 nucleotides matching TRBD2. The CDR3 sequence is 15 residues long. Germline CDR1 KGHSH, CDR2 LQKENI. The J segment lost 6 bases and the V segment lost 1 base, leaving 4 bases of the junction unmatched. In DNA, the CDR3 is TGTGCCAGCTCACCACGACTAGCGGATACCAATGAGCAGTTCTTC. Residues: CASSPRLADTNEQFF.

V gene TRBV5-6 combines with J gene TRBJ2-1; TRBD2 might be the D (6 bases). The V gene's germline CDR1 is SGHDT and CDR2 YYEEEE. V was trimmed by 5 bases and J by 3 bases, leaving 15 bases between them. This CDR3 is built from 15 residues. DNA for the CDR3: TGTGCCAGCAGTCCTGGGTTAGCGGACTACAATGAGCAGTTCTTC. Translation: CASSPGLADYNEQFF.

The chain is built from TRBV5-8 and TRBJ2-1; 8 bases map to TRBD2. Trimming at V came to 4 bases and at J to 0 bases, leaving 15 bases not matched to a gene. Germline CDR1 is SGHTS and CDR2 is YDEGEE. The CDR3 length is 19 residues. This chain's CDR3 is CASSPWTRGRLSSYNEQFF. The DNA of the CDR3 is TGTGCCAGCAGCCCGTGGACTCGCGGGAGGTTAAGCTCCTACAATGAGCAGTTCTTC.

This sequence joins TRBV30 and TRBJ2-3; possibly TRBD1 or TRBD2 for D (5 bases each). Trimming stripped 3 bases from V and 0 bases from J, with 10 bases between. CDR1 is GTSNPN, CDR2 SVGIG, per germline (reference sequence). The length of the CDR3 is 14 residues. The chain's CDR3 is CAWRAEGSTDTQYF. CDR3 DNA: TGTGCCTGGAGGGCCGAGGGGAGCACAGATACGCAGTATTTT.

The chain links TRBV11-2 to TRBJ2-5; 11 positions agree with TRBD1. Germline V lookup: CDR1 SGHAT, CDR2 FQNNGV. The CDR3 spans 17 residues. V was clipped by 1 base and J by 5 bases; unmatched bases: 9. Here the CDR3 reads CASSLAKDRGQSETQYF. The CDR3 DNA is TGTGCCAGCAGCTTAGCTAAGGACAGGGGGCAGTCGGAGACCCAGTACTTC.

The chain couples TRBV28 to TRBJ2-2; D perhaps matches TRBD1 (5 bases). The CDR3 covers 12 residues. From germline, CDR1 is MDHEN and CDR2 SYDVKM. V was trimmed by 3 bases and J by 8 bases, leaving 7 bases between them. The CDR3 protein is CASSFQGGELFF. In nucleotides, the CDR3 is TGTGCCAGCAGTTTTCAGGGAGGGGAGCTGTTTTTT.

This chain joins TRBV7-9 and TRBJ2-1, with 8 bases matching TRBD2. Germline V gives CDR1 SEHNR, CDR2 FQNEAQ (reference sequence). Trimming took 3 bases from V and 6 from J; bases not matched to a gene: 7. CDR3 length equals 15 residues. The CDR3 sequence: CASSLVGRAVNEQFF. In DNA form, the CDR3 reads TGTGCCAGCAGCTTGGTCGGGAGGGCCGTCAATGAGCAGTTCTTC.

The V and J genes are TRBV7-6 and TRBJ2-3; no definite D call. V lost 3 bases to trimming and J lost 5 bases, with 9 bases between them. The CDR3 has 13 amino acids. Germline CDR1 reads SGHVS; CDR2 reads FNYEAQ. The CDR3 nucleotides are TGTGCCAGCAGCTTCCTGCTGGAAGATACGCAGTATTTT. This translates into CASSFLLEDTQYF.

This chain's CDR3 is CASRRGYQETQYF. Written as DNA, the CDR3 is TGTGCCAGCAGGCGGGGGTACCAAGAGACCCAGTACTTC. The V and J genes are TRBV2 and TRBJ2-5; TRBD2 matches at 7 bases. Germline V gives CDR1 SNHLY, CDR2 FYNNEI. CDR3 length: 13 amino acids. The V gene end was trimmed by 6 bases and the J gene end by 0 bases; junction bases not matched to a gene: 1.

CDR3 bases: TGTGCCAGCAGCCAAACAGGGATCCAAGAGACCCAGTACTTC. It translates to CASSQTGIQETQYF. The rearrangement uses TRBV7-9 and TRBJ2-5; a weak D match, TRBD1 (6 bases). Germline values: CDR1 SEHNR, CDR2 FQNEAQ (reference sequence). V lost 5 bases and J lost 1, with 11 bases in between. This CDR3 has 14 residues.

CDR3 sequence (DNA): TGCGCCAGTGCCCGGGACCGCTCCTACGAGCAGTACTTC. This sequence encodes CASARDRSYEQYF. The chain has TRBV5-1 and TRBJ2-7; D is tentatively TRBD1 or TRBD2 (5 bases each). Germline CDR1 SGHRS, CDR2 YFSETQ. The CDR3 is made up of 13 amino acids. V was trimmed by 8 bases and J by 0 bases, leaving 12 bases between them.

The table lists this clone with a few counts. This chain links TRBV28 with TRBJ2-7; D remains ambiguous. The germline V gene encodes CDR1 MDHEN and CDR2 SYDVKM. Trimming removed 5 bases at V and 2 bases at J, with 7 bases between. This CDR3 is built from 12 residues. CDR3 DNA: TGTGCCAGCAGTCTAGGAGCCTACGAGCAGTACTTC. The encoded protein is CASSLGAYEQYF.

The chain combines TRBV18 with TRBJ2-7; tentative D call: TRBD1 (6 bases). V was shortened by 0 bases and J by 0 bases, with 12 bases between the two germline ends. The CDR3 consists of 16 residues. Germline CDR1 and CDR2: KGHSH and LQKENI. CDR3 loop: CASSPPTGVSSYEQYF. The CDR3 DNA reads as TGTGCCAGCTCACCACCGACAGGAGTGAGCTCCTACGAGCAGTACTTC.

The chain is built from TRBV9 and TRBJ2-1, with 9 bases fitting TRBD2. The J segment lost 5 bases and the V segment lost 3 bases, leaving 6 bases of the junction unmatched. This CDR3 contains 15 residues. Germline loops: CDR1 SGDLS, CDR2 YYNGEE. In DNA, the CDR3 is TGTGCCAGCAGCGCGGCGGGAGGGCCCCACAATGAGCAGTTCTTC. This gives the protein CASSAAGGPHNEQFF.

The V and J genes are TRBV6-1 and TRBJ2-7; maybe TRBD1 (6 bases). Germline V gene data show CDR1 as MNHNS and CDR2 as SASEGT. The CDR3 spans 12 residues. Trimming shortened V by 4 bases and J by 4 bases, and 8 bases separated the two germline ends. In DNA form, the CDR3 reads TGTGCCAGCAGTGTACAGGGTTACGAGCAGTACTTC. Residues: CASSVQGYEQYF.

This rearrangement joins TRBV6-6 to TRBJ2-1; D call uncertain. The CDR3 totals 13 residues. Trimming cost V 5 bases and J 1 base, with 6 bases left between them. From germline, CDR1 is MNHNY and CDR2 SVGAGI (reference sequence). CDR3 loop: CASSPKSYNEQFF. CDR3 coding DNA: TGTGCCAGCAGTCCCAAGTCCTACAATGAGCAGTTCTTC.

This sequence joins TRBV6-6 and TRBJ1-3; no clear D gene. CDR3 length equals 14 residues. V dropped 4 bases and J dropped 0 bases, with 7 bases sitting between them. Germline V CDR1 and CDR2: MNHNY, SVGAGI (reference sequence). CDR3 region: CASSLKSSGNTIYF. CDR3 nucleotides: TGTGCCAGCAGTTTAAAGAGCTCTGGAAACACCATATATTTT.

The rearrangement links TRBV5-1 to TRBJ2-1; D may correspond to TRBD1 or TRBD2 (5 bases each). Germline V lookup: CDR1 SGHRS, CDR2 YFSETQ. The V end lost 0 bases, the J end lost 3 bases, and 7 bases lay between the germline ends. The CDR3 is 14 residues long. DNA of the CDR3: TGCGCCAGCAGCTTGGGTGGGGGCTACAATGAGCAGTTCTTC. It yields the protein CASSLGGGYNEQFF.

This sequence joins TRBV6-4 and TRBJ1-1; D might be TRBD1 (6 bases). Per the germline V gene, CDR1 is MRHNA and CDR2 is SNTAGT. The V gene lost 2 bases and the J gene lost 1 base, with 14 bases spanning the gap. The length of the CDR3 is 16 residues. This CDR3 reads CASSDGKDRKNTEAFF. As DNA, the CDR3 is TGTGCCAGCAGTGACGGAAAAGACAGGAAGAACACTGAAGCTTTCTTT.

In its sample, this clone was seen many times. Other DNA sequences within the sample encode an identical CDR3. The V gene is TRBV27, the J gene TRBJ2-7; the D is unclear. This CDR3 has 13 residues. Germline V CDR1 and CDR2: MNHEY, SMNVEV (reference sequence). V was cut by 4 bases and J by 7 bases, with 14 bases left in between. The DNA for the CDR3 is TGTGCCAGCAGTTCGACCGTCGCTGGGGAGCAGTACTTC. Translation gives CASSSTVAGEQYF.

The chain combines TRBV5-1 with TRBJ2-7; tentatively, D is TRBD1 or TRBD2 (6 bases each). The CDR3 length is 15 residues. V lost 1 base and J 0 bases, leaving 11 bases between the germline ends. Germline V gene lookup returns CDR1 SGHRS and CDR2 YFSETQ. The CDR3 spells CASSLRGQGSYEQYF. For the CDR3, the DNA is TGCGCCAGCAGCTTGCGGGGGCAAGGCTCCTACGAGCAGTACTTC.

The V call is TRBV6-6, the J call TRBJ1-1, with D possibly matching TRBD1 (6 bases). Germline V CDR1 and CDR2: MNHNY, SVGAGI (reference sequence). V lost 0 bases to trimming and J lost 11 bases, with 19 bases between them. This CDR3 region has 15 residues. The CDR3 loop reads CASSYSINQGFTAFF. The CDR3 DNA sequence: TGTGCCAGCAGTTACTCTATCAACCAGGGGTTTACGGCTTTCTTT.

The chain links TRBV5-4 to TRBJ2-1, with 7 nucleotides matching TRBD1. With 5 bases clipped from V and 0 bases from J, the junction kept 5 bases outside the gene matches. CDR3 length equals 15 residues. CDR1 SGHNT and CDR2 YYREEE come from the germline V gene (reference sequence). CDR3 sequence: CASRRDSSSYNEQFF. As DNA, the CDR3 is TGTGCCAGCAGACGGGACAGCAGCTCCTACAATGAGCAGTTCTTC.

The V and J genes are TRBV6-1 and TRBJ1-5; D ambiguous. The CDR3 totals 12 residues. In germline, CDR1 is MNHNS, CDR2 SASEGT. V gave up 3 bases and J gave up 11 bases, with 11 bases separating them. The chain's CDR3 is CASSDSGGTQHF. CDR3 nucleotide sequence: TGTGCCAGCAGTGATTCGGGAGGGACCCAGCATTTT.

This chain uses TRBV2 with TRBJ2-1; the D is unclear. Germline lookup yields CDR1 SNHLY and CDR2 FYNNEI. Trimming stripped 7 bases from V and 8 bases from J, with 6 bases between. This CDR3 has 10 residues. The CDR3 here is CASNGYEQFF. The CDR3 DNA reads as TGTGCCAGCAACGGGTATGAGCAGTTCTTC.